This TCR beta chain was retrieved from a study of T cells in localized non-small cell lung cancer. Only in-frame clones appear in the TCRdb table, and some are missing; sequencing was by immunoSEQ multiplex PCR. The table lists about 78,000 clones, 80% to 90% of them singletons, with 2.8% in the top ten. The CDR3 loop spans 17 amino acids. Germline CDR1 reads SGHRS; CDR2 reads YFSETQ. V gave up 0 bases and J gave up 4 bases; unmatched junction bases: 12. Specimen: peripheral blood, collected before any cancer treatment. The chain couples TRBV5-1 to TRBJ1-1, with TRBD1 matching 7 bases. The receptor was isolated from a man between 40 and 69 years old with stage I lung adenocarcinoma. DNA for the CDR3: TGCGCCAGCAGCTTGGCTTTAGGGGGCGCACGAGTCACTGAAGCTTTCTTT. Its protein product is CASSLALGGARVTEAFF.